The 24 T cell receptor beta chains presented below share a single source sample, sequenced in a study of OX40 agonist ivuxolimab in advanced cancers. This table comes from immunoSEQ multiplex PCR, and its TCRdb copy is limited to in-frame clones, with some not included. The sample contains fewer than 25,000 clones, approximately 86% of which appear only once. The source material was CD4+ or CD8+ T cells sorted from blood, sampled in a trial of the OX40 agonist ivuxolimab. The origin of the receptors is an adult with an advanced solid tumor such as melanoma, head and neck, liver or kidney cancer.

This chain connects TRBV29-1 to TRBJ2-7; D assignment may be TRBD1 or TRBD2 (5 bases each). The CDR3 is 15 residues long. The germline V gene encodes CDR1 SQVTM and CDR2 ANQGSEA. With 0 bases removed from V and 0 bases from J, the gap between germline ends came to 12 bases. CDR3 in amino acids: CSVEDHGAASYEQYF. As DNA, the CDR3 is TGCAGCGTTGAAGATCACGGGGCGGCCTCCTACGAGCAGTACTTC.

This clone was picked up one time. The CDR3 DNA reads as TGCAGCGTTGAAGATCCCCTAGCGGGAGGGCCCTCGGGGTACAATGAGCAGTTCTTC. Protein: CSVEDPLAGGPSGYNEQFF. This chain joins TRBV29-1 and TRBJ2-1, with 12 positions matching TRBD2. CDR1 and CDR2 (germline): SQVTM, ANQGSEA. Losses at the gene ends were 0 bases for V and 4 bases for J; bases not matched to a gene: 13. There are 19 residues in the CDR3.

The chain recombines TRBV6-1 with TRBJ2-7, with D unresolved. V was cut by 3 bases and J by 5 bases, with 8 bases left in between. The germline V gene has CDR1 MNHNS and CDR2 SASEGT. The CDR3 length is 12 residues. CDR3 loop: CASSDRIHEQYF. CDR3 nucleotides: TGTGCCAGCAGTGACAGGATCCACGAGCAGTACTTC.

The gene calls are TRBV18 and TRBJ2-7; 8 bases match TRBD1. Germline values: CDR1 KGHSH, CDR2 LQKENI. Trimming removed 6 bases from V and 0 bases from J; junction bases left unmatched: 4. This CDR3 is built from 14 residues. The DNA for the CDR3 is TGTGCCAGCTCCCTGGACAGGGACTCCTACGAGCAGTACTTC. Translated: CASSLDRDSYEQYF.

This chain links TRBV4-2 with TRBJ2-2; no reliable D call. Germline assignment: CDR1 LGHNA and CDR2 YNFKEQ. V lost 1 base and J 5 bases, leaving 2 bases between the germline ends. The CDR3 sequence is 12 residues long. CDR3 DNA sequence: TGTGCCAGCAGCCAAGTGACCGGGGAGCTGTTTTTT. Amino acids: CASSQVTGELFF.

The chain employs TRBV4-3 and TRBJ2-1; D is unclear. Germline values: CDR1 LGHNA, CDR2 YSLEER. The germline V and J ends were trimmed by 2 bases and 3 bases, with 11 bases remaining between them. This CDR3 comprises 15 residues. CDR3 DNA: TGCGCCAGCAGCCAACGCGATTCGAACTACAATGAGCAGTTCTTC. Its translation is CASSQRDSNYNEQFF.

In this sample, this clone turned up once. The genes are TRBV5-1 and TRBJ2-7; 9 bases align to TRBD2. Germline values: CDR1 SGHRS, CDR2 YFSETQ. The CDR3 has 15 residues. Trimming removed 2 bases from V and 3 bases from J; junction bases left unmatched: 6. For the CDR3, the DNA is TGCGCCAGCAGCTTATGGACTAGCGTGAGCTACGAGCAGTACTTC. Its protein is CASSLWTSVSYEQYF.

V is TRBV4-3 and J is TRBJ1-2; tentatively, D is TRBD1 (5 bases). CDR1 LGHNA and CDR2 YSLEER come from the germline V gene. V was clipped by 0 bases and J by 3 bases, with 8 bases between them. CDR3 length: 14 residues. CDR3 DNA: TGCGCCAGCAGCCAAGATGGGACGGACTATGGCTACACCTTC. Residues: CASSQDGTDYGYTF.

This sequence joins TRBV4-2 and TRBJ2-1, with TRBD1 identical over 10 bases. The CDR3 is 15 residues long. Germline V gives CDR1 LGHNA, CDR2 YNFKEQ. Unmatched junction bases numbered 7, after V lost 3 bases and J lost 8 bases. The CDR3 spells CASSQGGQGTYEQFF. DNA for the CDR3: TGTGCCAGCAGCCAGGGGGGACAGGGGACTTATGAGCAGTTCTTC.

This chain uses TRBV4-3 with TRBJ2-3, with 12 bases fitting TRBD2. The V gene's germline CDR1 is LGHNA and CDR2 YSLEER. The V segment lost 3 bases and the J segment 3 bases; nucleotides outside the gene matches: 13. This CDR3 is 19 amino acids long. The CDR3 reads CASSQRVVRLAGGTDTQYF. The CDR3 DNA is TGCGCCAGCAGCCAGCGAGTAGTGCGGCTAGCGGGAGGGACAGATACGCAGTATTTT.

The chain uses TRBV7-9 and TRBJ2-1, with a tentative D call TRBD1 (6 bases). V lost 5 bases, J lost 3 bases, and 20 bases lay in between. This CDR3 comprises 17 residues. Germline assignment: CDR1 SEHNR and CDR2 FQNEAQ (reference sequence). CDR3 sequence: CASSQGMRRDIYNEQFF. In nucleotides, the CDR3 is TGTGCCAGCAGCCAGGGGATGAGACGGGATATCTACAATGAGCAGTTCTTC.

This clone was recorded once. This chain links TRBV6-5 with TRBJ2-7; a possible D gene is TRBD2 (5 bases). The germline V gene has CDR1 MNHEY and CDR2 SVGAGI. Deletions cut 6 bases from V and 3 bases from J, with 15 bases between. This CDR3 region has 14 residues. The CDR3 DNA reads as TGTGCCAGCAGCCATGAGGGCAGTAACTACGAGCAGTACTTC. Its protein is CASSHEGSNYEQYF.

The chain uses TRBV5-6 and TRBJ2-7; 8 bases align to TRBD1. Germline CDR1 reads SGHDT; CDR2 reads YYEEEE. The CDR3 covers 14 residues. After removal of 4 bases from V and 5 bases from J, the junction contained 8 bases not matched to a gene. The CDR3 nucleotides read TGTGCCAGCAGCCCCCTGGACAGGGACCACGAGCAGTACTTC. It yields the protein CASSPLDRDHEQYF.

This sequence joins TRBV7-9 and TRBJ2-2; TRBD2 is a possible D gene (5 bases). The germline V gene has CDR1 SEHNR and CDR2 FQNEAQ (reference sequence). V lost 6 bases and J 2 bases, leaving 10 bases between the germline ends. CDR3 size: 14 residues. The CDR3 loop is CASSRTLNTGELFF. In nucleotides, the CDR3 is TGTGCCAGCAGTCGGACTCTCAACACCGGGGAGCTGTTTTTT.

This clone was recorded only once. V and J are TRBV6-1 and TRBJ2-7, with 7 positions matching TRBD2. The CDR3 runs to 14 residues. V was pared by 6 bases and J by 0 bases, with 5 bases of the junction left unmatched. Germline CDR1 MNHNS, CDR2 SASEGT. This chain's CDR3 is CASSLTSSSYEQYF. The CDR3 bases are TGTGCCAGCAGCTTGACTAGCAGCTCCTACGAGCAGTACTTC.

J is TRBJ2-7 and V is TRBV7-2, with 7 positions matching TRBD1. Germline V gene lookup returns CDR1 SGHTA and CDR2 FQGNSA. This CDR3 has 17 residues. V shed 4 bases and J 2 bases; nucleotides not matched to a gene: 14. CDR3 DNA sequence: TGTGCCAGCAGCTACCGACAGGGAACGATCGCGACCTACGAGCAGTACTTC. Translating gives CASSYRQGTIATYEQYF. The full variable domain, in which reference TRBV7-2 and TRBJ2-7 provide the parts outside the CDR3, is GAGVSQSPSNKVTEKGKDVELRCDPISGHTALYWYRQSLGQGLEFLIYFQGNSAPDKSGLPSDRFSAERTGGSVSTLTIQRTQQEDSAVYLCASSYRQGTIATYEQYFGPGTRLTVT.

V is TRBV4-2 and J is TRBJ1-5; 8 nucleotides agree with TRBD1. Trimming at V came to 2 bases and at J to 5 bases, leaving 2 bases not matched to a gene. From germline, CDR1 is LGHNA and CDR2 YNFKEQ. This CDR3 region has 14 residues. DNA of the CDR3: TGTGCCAGCAGCCAAACCAGGGGGCATCAGCCCCAGCATTTT. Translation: CASSQTRGHQPQHF.

The CDR3 protein is CASSGYRDTEAFF. As DNA, the CDR3 is TGTGCCAGCAGCGGATACAGAGACACTGAAGCTTTCTTT. The V and J genes are TRBV7-9 and TRBJ1-1; no clear D gene. This CDR3 has 13 residues. Germline V gives CDR1 SEHNR, CDR2 FQNEAQ (reference sequence). Trimming shortened V by 5 bases and J by 3 bases, and 10 bases separated the two germline ends.

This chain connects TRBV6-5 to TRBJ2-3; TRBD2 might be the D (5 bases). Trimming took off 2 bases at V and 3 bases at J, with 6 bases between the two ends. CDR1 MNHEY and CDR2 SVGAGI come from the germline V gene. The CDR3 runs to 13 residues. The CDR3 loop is CASSYRETDTQYF. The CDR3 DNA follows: TGTGCCAGCAGTTACAGGGAGACAGATACGCAGTATTTT.

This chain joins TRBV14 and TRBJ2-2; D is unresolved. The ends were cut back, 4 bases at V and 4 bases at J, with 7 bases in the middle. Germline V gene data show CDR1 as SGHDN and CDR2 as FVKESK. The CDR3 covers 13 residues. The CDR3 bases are TGTGCCAGCAGCCCCGTGCTCACCGGGGAGCTGTTTTTT. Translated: CASSPVLTGELFF.

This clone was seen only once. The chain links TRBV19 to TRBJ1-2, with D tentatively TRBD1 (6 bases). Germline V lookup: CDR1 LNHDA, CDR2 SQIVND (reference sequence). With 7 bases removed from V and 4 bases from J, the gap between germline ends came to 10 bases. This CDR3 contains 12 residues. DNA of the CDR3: TGTGCCAGTAACGCAGGGGCCTATGGCTACACCTTC. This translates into CASNAGAYGYTF.

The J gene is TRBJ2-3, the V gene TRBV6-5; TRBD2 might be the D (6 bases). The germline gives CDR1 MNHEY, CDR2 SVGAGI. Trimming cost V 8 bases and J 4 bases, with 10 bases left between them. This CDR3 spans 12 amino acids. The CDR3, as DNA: TGTGCCAGCTCACGGGGGTCAGATACGCAGTATTTT. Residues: CASSRGSDTQYF.

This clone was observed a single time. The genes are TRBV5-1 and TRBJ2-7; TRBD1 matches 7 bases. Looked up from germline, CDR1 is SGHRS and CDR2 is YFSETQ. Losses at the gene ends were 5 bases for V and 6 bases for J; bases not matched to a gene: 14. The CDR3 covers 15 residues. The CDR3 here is CASSNRDSGPLEQYF. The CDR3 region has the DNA TGCGCCAGCAGTAACCGGGACAGCGGACCGCTCGAGCAGTACTTC. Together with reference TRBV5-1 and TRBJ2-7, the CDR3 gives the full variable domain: KAGVTQTPRYLIKTRGQQVTLSCSPISGHRSVSWYQQTPGQGLQFLFEYFSETQRNKGNFPGRFSGRQFSNSRSEMNVSTLELGDSALYLCASSNRDSGPLEQYFGPGTRLTVT.

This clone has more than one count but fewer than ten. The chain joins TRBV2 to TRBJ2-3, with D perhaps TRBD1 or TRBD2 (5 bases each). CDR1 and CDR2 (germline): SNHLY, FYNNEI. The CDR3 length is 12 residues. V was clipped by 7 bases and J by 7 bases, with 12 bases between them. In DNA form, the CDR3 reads TGTGCCAGCATCGAGGGGCGCAATACGCAGTATTTT. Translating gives CASIEGRNTQYF.